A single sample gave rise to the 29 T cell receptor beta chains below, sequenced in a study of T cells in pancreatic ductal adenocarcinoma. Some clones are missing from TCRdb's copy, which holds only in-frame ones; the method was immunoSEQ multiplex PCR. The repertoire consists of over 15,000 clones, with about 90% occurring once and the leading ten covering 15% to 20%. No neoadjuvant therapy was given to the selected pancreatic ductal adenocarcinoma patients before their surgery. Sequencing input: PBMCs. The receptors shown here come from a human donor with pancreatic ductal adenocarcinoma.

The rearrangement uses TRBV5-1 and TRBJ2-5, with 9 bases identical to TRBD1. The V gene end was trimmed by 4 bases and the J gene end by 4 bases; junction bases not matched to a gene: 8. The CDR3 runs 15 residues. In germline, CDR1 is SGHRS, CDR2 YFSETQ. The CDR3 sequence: CASSRDRVERETQYF. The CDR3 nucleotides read TGCGCCAGCAGCCGGGACAGGGTTGAGAGAGAGACCCAGTACTTC.

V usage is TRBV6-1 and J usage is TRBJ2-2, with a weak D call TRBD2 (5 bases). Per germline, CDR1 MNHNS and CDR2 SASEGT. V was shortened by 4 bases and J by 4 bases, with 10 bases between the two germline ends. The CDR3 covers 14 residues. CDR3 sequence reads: CASSALLGTGELFF. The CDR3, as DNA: TGTGCCAGCAGTGCCCTACTAGGCACCGGGGAGCTGTTTTTT.

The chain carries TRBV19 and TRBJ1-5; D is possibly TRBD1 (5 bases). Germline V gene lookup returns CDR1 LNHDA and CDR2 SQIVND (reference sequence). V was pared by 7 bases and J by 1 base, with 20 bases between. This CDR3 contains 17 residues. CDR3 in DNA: TGTGCCAGTAAGCCCTTTGGGGGAGGTCTGAGCAATCAGCCCCAGCATTTT. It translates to CASKPFGGGLSNQPQHF.

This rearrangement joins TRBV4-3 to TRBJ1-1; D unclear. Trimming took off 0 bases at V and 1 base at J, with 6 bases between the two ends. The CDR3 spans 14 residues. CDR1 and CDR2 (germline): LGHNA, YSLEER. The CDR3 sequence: CASSQDPGNTEAFF. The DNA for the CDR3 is TGCGCCAGCAGCCAAGATCCAGGGAACACTGAAGCTTTCTTT.

DNA of the CDR3: TGTGCAAGTCGCGCCACCCTGTCACTAGCGGGAGGGATTCGGCAGTACTTC. Protein product: CASRATLSLAGGIRQYF. The rearrangement uses TRBV12-2 and TRBJ2-7; the D call in the table, TRBD2, was not verified against the DNA. TRBV12-2 is tagged as a pseudogene. CDR3 length: 17 amino acids.

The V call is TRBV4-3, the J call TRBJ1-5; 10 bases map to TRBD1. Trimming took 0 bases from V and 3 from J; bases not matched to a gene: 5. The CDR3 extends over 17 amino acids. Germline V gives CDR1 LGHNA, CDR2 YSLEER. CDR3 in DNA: TGCGCCAGCAGCCAAGATCTGCGACAGGGGGCCAATCAGCCCCAGCATTTT. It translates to CASSQDLRQGANQPQHF.

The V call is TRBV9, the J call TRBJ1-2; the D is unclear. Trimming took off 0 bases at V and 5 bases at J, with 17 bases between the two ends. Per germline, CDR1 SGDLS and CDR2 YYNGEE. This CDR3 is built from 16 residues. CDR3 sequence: CASSVAFSTSTYGYTF. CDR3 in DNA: TGTGCCAGCAGCGTAGCTTTTTCCACATCTACATATGGCTACACCTTC.

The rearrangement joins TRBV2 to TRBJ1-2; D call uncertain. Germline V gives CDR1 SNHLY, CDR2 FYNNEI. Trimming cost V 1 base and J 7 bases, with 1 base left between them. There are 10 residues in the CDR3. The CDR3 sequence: CASSEGGYTF. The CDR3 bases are TGTGCCAGCAGTGAAGGTGGCTACACCTTC.

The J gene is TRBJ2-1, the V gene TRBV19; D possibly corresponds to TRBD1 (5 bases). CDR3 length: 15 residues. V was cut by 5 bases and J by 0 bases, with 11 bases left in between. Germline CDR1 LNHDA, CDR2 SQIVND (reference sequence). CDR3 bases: TGTGCCAGTAGTGCCCAAAGGGGCTCCTACAATGAGCAGTTCTTC. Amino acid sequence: CASSAQRGSYNEQFF.

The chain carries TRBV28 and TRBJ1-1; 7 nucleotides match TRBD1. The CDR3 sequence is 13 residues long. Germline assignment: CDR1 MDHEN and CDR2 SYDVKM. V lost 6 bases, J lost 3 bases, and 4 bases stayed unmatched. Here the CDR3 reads CASSTGAYTEAFF. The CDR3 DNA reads TGTGCCAGCAGCACAGGGGCTTACACTGAAGCTTTCTTT.

DNA of the CDR3: TGTGCCAGCGGCCCAAACCCTAGCGGGAGGGGCTCCTACGAGCAGTACTTC. Its translation is CASGPNPSGRGSYEQYF. This chain links TRBV28 with TRBJ2-7, with 12 bases that match TRBD2. The CDR3 extends over 17 amino acids. CDR1 is MDHEN and CDR2 is SYDVKM in the germline V gene. V gave up 8 bases and J gave up 0 bases; unmatched junction bases: 11.

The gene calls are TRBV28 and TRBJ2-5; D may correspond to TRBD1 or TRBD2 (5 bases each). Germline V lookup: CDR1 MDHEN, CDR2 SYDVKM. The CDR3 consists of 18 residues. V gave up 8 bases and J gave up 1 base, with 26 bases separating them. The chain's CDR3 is CASESVRGSQRFQETQYF. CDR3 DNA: TGTGCCAGCGAGTCTGTCCGGGGCAGCCAGCGCTTCCAAGAGACCCAGTACTTC.

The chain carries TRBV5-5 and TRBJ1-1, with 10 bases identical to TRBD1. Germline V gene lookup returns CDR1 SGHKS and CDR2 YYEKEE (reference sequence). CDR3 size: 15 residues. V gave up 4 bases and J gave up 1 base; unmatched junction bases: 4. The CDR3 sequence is CASSPRQGANTEAFF. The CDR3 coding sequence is TGTGCCAGCAGCCCTAGACAGGGGGCGAACACTGAAGCTTTCTTT.

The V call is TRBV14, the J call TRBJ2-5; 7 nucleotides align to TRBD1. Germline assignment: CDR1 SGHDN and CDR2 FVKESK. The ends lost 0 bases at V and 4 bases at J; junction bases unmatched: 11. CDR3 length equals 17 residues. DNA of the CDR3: TGTGCCAGCAGCCAAGATCGTGAGGGGGCGCGTAGAGAGACCCAGTACTTC. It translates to CASSQDREGARRETQYF. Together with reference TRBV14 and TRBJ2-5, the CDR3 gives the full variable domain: EAGVTQFPSHSVIEKGQTVTLRCDPISGHDNLYWYRRVMGKEIKFLLHFVKESKQDESGMPNNRFLAERTGGTYSTLKVQPAELEDSGVYFCASSQDREGARRETQYFGPGTRLLVL.

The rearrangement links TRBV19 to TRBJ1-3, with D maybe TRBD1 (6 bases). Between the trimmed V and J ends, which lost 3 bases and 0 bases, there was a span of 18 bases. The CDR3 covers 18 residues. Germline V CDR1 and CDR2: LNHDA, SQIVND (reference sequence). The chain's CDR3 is CASSIRSAGASSGNTIYF. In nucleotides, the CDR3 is TGTGCCAGTAGTATTCGTTCGGCAGGGGCGAGCTCTGGAAACACCATATATTTT. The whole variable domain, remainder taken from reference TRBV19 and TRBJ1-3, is DGGITQSPKYLFRKEGQNVTLSCEQNLNHDAMYWYRQDPGQGLRLIYYSQIVNDFQKGDIAEGYSVSREKKESFPLTVTSAQKNPTAFYLCASSIRSAGASSGNTIYFGEGSWLTVV.

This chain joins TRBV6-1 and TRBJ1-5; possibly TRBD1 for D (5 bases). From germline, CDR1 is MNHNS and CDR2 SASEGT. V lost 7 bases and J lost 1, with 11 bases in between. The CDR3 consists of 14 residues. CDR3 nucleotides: TGTGCCAGCACTCGAAAGGGGAGCAATCAGCCCCAGCATTTT. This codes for CASTRKGSNQPQHF.

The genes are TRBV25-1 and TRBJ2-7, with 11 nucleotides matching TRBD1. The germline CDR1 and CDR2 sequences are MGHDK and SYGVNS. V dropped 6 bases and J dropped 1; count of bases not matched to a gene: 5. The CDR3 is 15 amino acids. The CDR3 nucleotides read TGTGCCAGCAGGAGGACAGGGGGCATGTCCTACGAGCAGTACTTC. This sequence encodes CASRRTGGMSYEQYF.

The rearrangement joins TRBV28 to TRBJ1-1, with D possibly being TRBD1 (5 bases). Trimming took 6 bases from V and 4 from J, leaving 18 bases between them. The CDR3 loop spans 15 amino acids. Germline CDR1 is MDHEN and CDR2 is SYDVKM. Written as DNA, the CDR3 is TGTGCCAGCAGGACCGGGGGGGTCGACGGCACTGAAGCTTTCTTT. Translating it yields CASRTGGVDGTEAFF.

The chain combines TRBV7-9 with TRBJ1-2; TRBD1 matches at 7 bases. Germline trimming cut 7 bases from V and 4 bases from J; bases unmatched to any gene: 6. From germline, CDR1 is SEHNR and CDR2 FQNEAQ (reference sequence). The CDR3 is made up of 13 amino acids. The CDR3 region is CASTTGQSYGYTF. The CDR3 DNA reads TGTGCCAGCACCACGGGACAGTCCTATGGCTACACCTTC.

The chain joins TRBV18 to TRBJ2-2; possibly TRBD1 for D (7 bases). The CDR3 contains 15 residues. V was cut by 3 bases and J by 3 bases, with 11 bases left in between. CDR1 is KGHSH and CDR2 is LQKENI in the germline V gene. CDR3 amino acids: CASSPRRGDTGELFF. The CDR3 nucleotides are TGTGCCAGCTCACCGCGCAGGGGGGACACCGGGGAGCTGTTTTTT.

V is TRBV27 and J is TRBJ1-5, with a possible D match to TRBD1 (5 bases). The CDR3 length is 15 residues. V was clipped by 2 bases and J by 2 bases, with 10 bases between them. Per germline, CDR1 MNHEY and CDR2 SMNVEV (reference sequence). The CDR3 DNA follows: TGTGCCAGCAGTTTAGGGGCCGGCGGCAATCAGCCCCAGCATTTT. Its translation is CASSLGAGGNQPQHF.

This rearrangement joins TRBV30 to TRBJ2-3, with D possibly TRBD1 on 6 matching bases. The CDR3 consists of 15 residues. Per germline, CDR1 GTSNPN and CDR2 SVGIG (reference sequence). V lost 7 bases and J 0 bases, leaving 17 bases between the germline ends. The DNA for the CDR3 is TGTGCCTCAGTCCAGGGGTCCTCTAGCACAGATACGCAGTATTTT. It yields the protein CASVQGSSSTDTQYF. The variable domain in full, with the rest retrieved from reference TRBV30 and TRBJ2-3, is SQTIHQWPATLVQPVGSPLSLECTVEGTSNPNLYWYRQAAGRGLQLLFYSVGIGQISSEVPQNLSASRPQDRQFILSSKKLLLSDSGFYLCASVQGSSSTDTQYFGPGTRLTVL.

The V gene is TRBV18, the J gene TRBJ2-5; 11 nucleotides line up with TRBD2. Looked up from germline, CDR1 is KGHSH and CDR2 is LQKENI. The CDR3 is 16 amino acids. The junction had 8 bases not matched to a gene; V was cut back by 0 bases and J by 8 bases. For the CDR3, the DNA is TGTGCCAGCTCACCACCGACGACTAGCGGGGTCGGCACCCAGTACTTC. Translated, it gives CASSPPTTSGVGTQYF.

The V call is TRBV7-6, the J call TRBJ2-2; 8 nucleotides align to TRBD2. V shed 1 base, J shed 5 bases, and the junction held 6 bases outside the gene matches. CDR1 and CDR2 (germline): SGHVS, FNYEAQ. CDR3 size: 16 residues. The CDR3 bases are TGTGCCAGCAGCTTAGTCCGGGAGGGCCGGACCGGGGAGCTGTTTTTT. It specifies CASSLVREGRTGELFF.

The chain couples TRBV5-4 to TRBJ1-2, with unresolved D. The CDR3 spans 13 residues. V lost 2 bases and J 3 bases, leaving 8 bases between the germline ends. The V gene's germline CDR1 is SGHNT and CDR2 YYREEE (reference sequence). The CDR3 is CASSLEADYGYTF. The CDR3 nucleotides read TGTGCCAGCAGCTTAGAAGCGGACTATGGCTACACCTTC.

CDR3 DNA sequence: TGTGCCAGTAGTCCCAGGAGGGGCGGTGGGGAGCTGTTTTTT. Translating it yields CASSPRRGGGELFF. The genes are TRBV19 and TRBJ2-2; weak D call: TRBD2 (6 bases). The V gene lost 5 bases and the J gene lost 8 bases, with 15 bases spanning the gap. Germline values: CDR1 LNHDA, CDR2 SQIVND (reference sequence). The CDR3 is made up of 14 amino acids.

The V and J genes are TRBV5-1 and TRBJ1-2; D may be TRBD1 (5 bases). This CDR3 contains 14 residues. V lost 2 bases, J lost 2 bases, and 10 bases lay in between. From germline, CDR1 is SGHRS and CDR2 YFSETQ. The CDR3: CASSFTGLNYGYTF. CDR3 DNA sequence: TGCGCCAGCAGCTTTACAGGCCTGAACTATGGCTACACCTTC.

The CDR3 region has the DNA TGCAGCGCCGGGATAGGGACAGTGCAGAACACTGAAGCTTTCTTT. This gives the protein CSAGIGTVQNTEAFF. The V gene is TRBV29-1, the J gene TRBJ1-1, with TRBD1 matching over 7 bases. Germline assignment: CDR1 SQVTM and CDR2 ANQGSEA. V trimming: 7 bases; J trimming: 1 base; junction bases outside the gene matches: 12. The CDR3 consists of 15 residues.

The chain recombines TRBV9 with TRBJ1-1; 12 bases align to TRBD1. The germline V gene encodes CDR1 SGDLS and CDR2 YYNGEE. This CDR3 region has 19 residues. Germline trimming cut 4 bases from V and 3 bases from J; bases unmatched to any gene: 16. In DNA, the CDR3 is TGTGCCAGCAGCCCGAGGGGTTCCGGGACAGGGGGCGCGGACACTGAAGCTTTCTTT. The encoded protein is CASSPRGSGTGGADTEAFF.